The 24 T cell receptor beta chains below were found in one sample sequenced in a study of control samples from healthy donors and cancer patients. Data came from immunoSEQ multiplex PCR; TCRdb stores just in-frame clones and leaves some out. The data show tens of thousands of clones, roughly 87% seen once. The sequenced sample consisted of PBMCs. Every receptor here comes from a man in his sixties with head and neck cancer.

The chain uses TRBV3-1 (or the pseudogene TRBV3-2) and TRBJ2-3, with 11 bases lining up with TRBD2. Germline V gives CDR1 LGHDT, CDR2 YNNKEL (reference sequence). The CDR3 length is 18 residues. V trimming: 2 bases; J trimming: 0 bases; junction bases outside the gene matches: 7. CDR3 in amino acids: CASSQIFLAGGSTDTQYF. DNA for the CDR3: TGTGCCAGCAGCCAAATATTTCTAGCGGGAGGAAGCACAGATACGCAGTATTTT.

This chain uses TRBV28 with TRBJ2-1; TRBD1 agrees at 7 bases. This CDR3 region has 15 residues. Germline trimming cut 5 bases from V and 7 bases from J; bases unmatched to any gene: 11. Germline loops: CDR1 MDHEN, CDR2 SYDVKM. The CDR3 DNA follows: TGTGCCAGCAGTCGGGACAGAGCTAGGGGTAATGAGCAGTTCTTC. It codes for CASSRDRARGNEQFF. The whole variable domain, filled in from reference TRBV28 and TRBJ2-1, reads DVKVTQSSRYLVKRTGEKVFLECVQDMDHENMFWYRQDPGLGLRLIYFSYDVKMKEKGDIPEGYSVSREKKERFSLILESASTNQTSMYLCASSRDRARGNEQFFGPGTRLTVL.

The chain is built from TRBV27 and TRBJ2-3, with 9 bases aligning to TRBD2. The CDR3 covers 17 residues. With V trimmed by 4 bases and J by 3 bases, 11 bases remained unmatched. The germline V gene encodes CDR1 MNHEY and CDR2 SMNVEV (reference sequence). DNA for the CDR3: TGTGCCAGCAGTTCCGGACTAGCGCTACTTCGTACAGATACGCAGTATTTT. It specifies CASSSGLALLRTDTQYF.

Regarding this clone: Other DNA sequences within the sample encode an identical CDR3. This chain joins TRBV7-2 and TRBJ2-5; 7 bases agree with TRBD2. The CDR3 extends over 13 amino acids. Germline lookup yields CDR1 SGHTA and CDR2 FQGNSA. After removal of 1 base from V and 5 bases from J, the junction contained 1 base not matched to a gene. The DNA for the CDR3 is TGTGCCAGCAGCTTAGTCGGGGGGGAGACCCAGTACTTC. It encodes CASSLVGGETQYF.

The sample holds a few counts of this clone. The V gene is TRBV11-2, the J gene TRBJ1-1; D unclear. Germline lookup yields CDR1 SGHAT and CDR2 FQNNGV. The CDR3 extends over 14 amino acids. Trimming pared 1 base from V and 1 base from J, leaving 7 bases between. CDR3 sequence: CASSLGHQNTEAFF. The DNA for the CDR3 is TGTGCCAGCAGCTTAGGCCACCAGAACACTGAAGCTTTCTTT. Together with reference TRBV11-2 and TRBJ1-1, the CDR3 gives the full variable domain: EAGVAQSPRYKIIEKRQSVAFWCNPISGHATLYWYQQILGQGPKLLIQFQNNGVVDDSQLPKDRFSAERLKGVDSTLKIQPAKLEDSAVYLCASSLGHQNTEAFFGQGTRLTVV.

The J gene is TRBJ1-1, the V gene TRBV6-6; TRBD1 agrees at 9 bases. In germline, CDR1 is MNHNY, CDR2 SVGAGI (reference sequence). Germline trimming cut 5 bases from V and 5 bases from J; bases unmatched to any gene: 3. The CDR3 runs 13 residues. CDR3 nucleotide sequence: TGTGCCAGCAGTCCCGGGACAGGGACTGAAGCTTTCTTT. Translating gives CASSPGTGTEAFF.

This clone occurred once. V and J are TRBV6-7 and TRBJ1-2; D remains ambiguous. TRBV6-7 is an ORF, with its function uncertain. The CDR3 contains 14 residues. V shed 2 bases and J shed 3 bases, with 10 bases lying between them. Written as DNA, the CDR3 is TGTGCCAGCAGTTACATTCGCGGGGACTATGGCTACACCTTC. It yields the protein CASSYIRGDYGYTF.

The CDR3 nucleotides read TGTGCCAGCAGCGATAGACACACTGAAGCTTTCTTT. Translating gives CASSDRHTEAFF. The rearrangement uses TRBV6-5 and TRBJ1-1, with no clear D. Germline CDR1 is MNHEY and CDR2 is SVGAGI. This CDR3 contains 12 residues. V was pared by 6 bases and J by 3 bases, with 8 bases between.

The chain is built from TRBV19 and TRBJ2-7, with D perhaps matching TRBD1 or TRBD2 (5 bases each). Trimming took 3 bases from V and 6 from J, leaving 24 bases between them. Looked up from germline, CDR1 is LNHDA and CDR2 is SQIVND (reference sequence). This CDR3 region has 17 residues. DNA for the CDR3: TGTGCCAGTAGTATCATTTCTAGGGGATCCTCGGCGGGCGAGCAGTACTTC. Residues: CASSIISRGSSAGEQYF.

V gene TRBV6-5 combines with J gene TRBJ1-1; D is unresolved. The CDR3 is made up of 14 amino acids. V gave up 3 bases and J gave up 3 bases, with 11 bases separating them. The germline gives CDR1 MNHEY, CDR2 SVGAGI. The CDR3 reads CASSYTPRDTEAFF. Here the CDR3 DNA reads TGTGCCAGCAGTTATACACCGAGAGACACTGAAGCTTTCTTT.

The count of this clone is one. The chain uses TRBV6-4 and TRBJ1-2; 7 bases fit TRBD1. Germline CDR1 MRHNA, CDR2 SNTAGT. The length of the CDR3 is 11 residues. V lost 9 bases, J lost 7 bases, and 5 bases stayed unmatched. The CDR3 bases are TGTGCCAGAAACAGGGGCTCTGGCTACACCTTC. This codes for CARNRGSGYTF.

The CDR3 reads CASSQDGSGAGNTIYF. CDR3 nucleotide sequence: TGCGCCAGCAGCCAAGATGGTTCAGGAGCTGGAAACACCATATATTTT. The chain links TRBV4-3 to TRBJ1-3; D is unclear. CDR3 length: 16 residues. V lost 0 bases to trimming and J lost 2 bases, with 11 bases between them. From germline, CDR1 is LGHNA and CDR2 YSLEER.

J is TRBJ2-3 and V is TRBV11-1, with D tentatively TRBD2 (5 bases). The CDR3 loop spans 15 amino acids. Trimming cost V 5 bases and J 0 bases, with 12 bases left between them. Germline V gene lookup returns CDR1 SGHAT and CDR2 FQDESV (reference sequence). CDR3 sequence (DNA): TGTGCCAGCAGCGCAAAGTCGGGAAGCACAGATACGCAGTATTTT. Translating it yields CASSAKSGSTDTQYF.

The chain joins TRBV19 to TRBJ1-4; 7 positions agree with TRBD1. The CDR3 has 16 amino acids. From germline, CDR1 is LNHDA and CDR2 SQIVND (reference sequence). Germline trimming cut 6 bases from V and 5 bases from J; bases unmatched to any gene: 12. The CDR3 protein is CASSPQGVLGNEKLFF. CDR3 in DNA: TGTGCCAGTAGCCCGCAGGGGGTCTTGGGGAATGAAAAACTGTTTTTT.

V gene TRBV7-9 combines with J gene TRBJ1-5; D is possibly TRBD1 (5 bases). CDR1 is SEHNR, CDR2 FQNEAQ, per germline (reference sequence). CDR3 size: 14 residues. V lost 5 bases to trimming and J lost 4 bases, with 12 bases between them. The chain's CDR3 is CASSTSDSNQPQHF. Here the CDR3 DNA reads TGTGCCAGCAGCACGAGCGACAGTAATCAGCCCCAGCATTTT.

The table lists this clone with a count of one. V usage is TRBV28 and J usage is TRBJ2-7; D is perhaps TRBD1 or TRBD2 (6 bases each). Germline assignment: CDR1 MDHEN and CDR2 SYDVKM. With 10 bases removed from V and 3 bases from J, the gap between germline ends came to 16 bases. The CDR3 sequence is 13 residues long. The CDR3 spells CAIGGGPIYEQYF. The CDR3, as DNA: TGTGCCATCGGAGGGGGTCCCATCTACGAGCAGTACTTC.

This clone was detected a few times. The genes are TRBV27 and TRBJ1-1, with TRBD1 as a possible D gene (5 bases). V lost 3 bases, J lost 0 bases, and 17 bases lay in between. This CDR3 comprises 17 residues. CDR1 and CDR2 (germline): MNHEY, SMNVEV (reference sequence). The CDR3 region has the DNA TGTGCCAGCAGTTTCGCCTTTCCAAGGGGTATGAACACTGAAGCTTTCTTT. This sequence encodes CASSFAFPRGMNTEAFF.

The V gene is TRBV6-6, the J gene TRBJ1-5; 8 bases line up with TRBD1. Trimming cost V 5 bases and J 0 bases; bases outside gene matches: 3. Germline V CDR1 and CDR2: MNHNY, SVGAGI (reference sequence). The CDR3 has 15 residues. The CDR3, as DNA: TGTGCCAGCAGTAAACAGGGGGATAGCAATCAGCCCCAGCATTTT. Its translation is CASSKQGDSNQPQHF.

This clone was seen a single time. The chain employs TRBV18 and TRBJ2-2; 11 positions match TRBD1. The CDR3 totals 15 residues. J gave up 6 bases and V 3 bases, and 3 bases lay outside the gene matches. Per the germline V gene, CDR1 is KGHSH and CDR2 is LQKENI. The CDR3 spells CASSPPDRGPGELFF. The CDR3 DNA follows: TGTGCCAGCTCACCCCCGGACAGGGGGCCCGGGGAGCTGTTTTTT.

The chain carries TRBV4-2 and TRBJ2-3; D perhaps matches TRBD2 (7 bases). In germline, CDR1 is LGHNA, CDR2 YNFKEQ. V was shortened by 4 bases and J by 4 bases, with 21 bases between the two germline ends. This CDR3 has 17 amino acids. The DNA of the CDR3 is TGTGCCAGCAGCCCCTACCCAGGAGGGGGGGGGTCAGATACGCAGTATTTT. This sequence encodes CASSPYPGGGGSDTQYF.

The chain combines TRBV7-2 with TRBJ1-1; D is unresolved. This CDR3 has 14 residues. V was cut by 1 base and J by 2 bases, with 8 bases left in between. Germline V CDR1 and CDR2: SGHTA, FQGNSA. The CDR3 DNA is TGTGCCAGCAGCTTAGGACGGGTTAACACTGAAGCTTTCTTT. This encodes CASSLGRVNTEAFF. The variable domain in full, with the rest retrieved from reference TRBV7-2 and TRBJ1-1, is GAGVSQSPSNKVTEKGKDVELRCDPISGHTALYWYRQSLGQGLEFLIYFQGNSAPDKSGLPSDRFSAERTGGSVSTLTIQRTQQEDSAVYLCASSLGRVNTEAFFGQGTRLTVV.

In this sample, this clone turned up a few times. In nucleotides, the CDR3 is TGTGCCAGTAGTACAGGACAGCCCTACAATGAGCAGTTCTTC. Translation: CASSTGQPYNEQFF. V is TRBV19 and J is TRBJ2-1; a weak D match, TRBD1 (6 bases). With 4 bases removed from V and 2 bases from J, the gap between germline ends came to 9 bases. This CDR3 contains 14 residues. CDR1 is LNHDA, CDR2 SQIVND, per germline (reference sequence).

The rearrangement joins TRBV6-6 to TRBJ2-3; D unresolved. V shed 4 bases and J shed 4 bases, with 15 bases lying between them. Germline-derived CDR1 and CDR2 are MNHNY and SVGAGI (reference sequence). The CDR3 has 15 amino acids. The CDR3 region has the DNA TGTGCCAGCAGTTCTGTGGCTAGTTCTCCAGATACGCAGTATTTT. It encodes CASSSVASSPDTQYF.

The chain combines TRBV11-2 with TRBJ1-2, with 8 bases matching TRBD1. Germline CDR1 SGHAT, CDR2 FQNNGV. This CDR3 region has 13 residues. Unmatched junction bases numbered 6, after V lost 6 bases and J lost 6 bases. CDR3 DNA: TGTGCCAGCAGTCCTTACAGGGGGGATGGCTACACCTTC. It yields the protein CASSPYRGDGYTF.